The 14 T cell receptor beta chains given below trace back to one sample, sequenced in a study of long-term antiretroviral therapy in people with HIV. Survey level was the resolution at which the v3.0 immunoSEQ assay ran. Profiling relied on immunoSEQ multiplex PCR, and the TCRdb table lists in-frame clones only, not all of them. The data show 39,000 or so clones, almost 85% seen once. Here the sequenced sample was unsorted PBMCs, taken 0.6 years after starting antiretroviral therapy. Receptors originate from a man aged 18 to 29 with HIV.

The chain is built from TRBV15 and TRBJ2-1, with a weak D call TRBD2 (6 bases). The CDR3 consists of 15 residues. Between the trimmed V and J ends, which lost 0 bases and 2 bases, there was a span of 8 bases. Germline-derived CDR1 and CDR2 are LNHNV and YYDKDF (reference sequence). DNA for the CDR3: TGTGCCACCAGCAGAGATAGCGGCACCTACAATGAGCAGTTCTTC. Translation: CATSRDSGTYNEQFF. The full variable domain, rest sourced from reference TRBV15 and TRBJ2-1, is DAMVIQNPRYQVTQFGKPVTLSCSQTLNHNVMYWYQQKSSQAPKLLFHYYDKDFNNEADTPDNFQSRRPNTSFCFLDIRSPGLGDTAMYLCATSRDSGTYNEQFFGPGTRLTVL.

V is TRBV4-3 and J is TRBJ2-6, with D maybe TRBD2 (5 bases). The CDR3 contains 16 residues. V was clipped by 3 bases and J by 0 bases, with 9 bases between them. In germline, CDR1 is LGHNA, CDR2 YSLEER. The CDR3 loop is CASSHGSSSGANVLTF. The CDR3, as DNA: TGCGCCAGCAGCCATGGGAGCAGCTCTGGGGCCAACGTCCTGACTTTC.

The J gene is TRBJ2-1, the V gene TRBV20-1; D possibly corresponds to TRBD2 (6 bases). Germline CDR1 and CDR2: DFQATT and SNEGSKA (reference sequence). The CDR3 length is 11 residues. CDR3 sequence reads: CSGRRSNEQFF. The CDR3 DNA reads as TGCAGCGGGAGACGTTCCAATGAGCAGTTCTTC.

The chain combines TRBV7-9 with TRBJ2-7; D not resolved. Germline V gene sequence: CDR1 SEHNR, CDR2 FQNEAQ (reference sequence). Between the trimmed V and J ends, which lost 1 base and 4 bases, there was a span of 11 bases. The CDR3 spans 14 residues. The CDR3 protein is CASSLGIYGYEQYF. In DNA form, the CDR3 reads TGTGCCAGCAGCTTAGGAATATATGGATACGAGCAGTACTTC.

The chain uses TRBV9 and TRBJ2-7; TRBD2 matches at 10 bases. This CDR3 is 14 amino acids long. Germline-derived CDR1 and CDR2 are SGDLS and YYNGEE. V was pared by 0 bases and J by 6 bases, with 3 bases of the junction left unmatched. The CDR3 nucleotides read TGTGCCAGCAGCGTAGCTAGCGGGAGTGTCGAGCAGTACTTC. Its protein is CASSVASGSVEQYF.

This sequence joins TRBV29-1 and TRBJ1-2; a possible D gene is TRBD1 (6 bases). This CDR3 spans 14 amino acids. The V gene's germline CDR1 is SQVTM and CDR2 ANQGSEA. The V end was cut by 5 bases, the J end by 8 bases, with 21 bases between. CDR3 sequence: CSVKQGVNGLGYTF. DNA of the CDR3: TGCAGCGTTAAACAGGGAGTGAACGGGTTGGGCTACACCTTC.

J is TRBJ2-1 and V is TRBV10-3; 8 bases are shared with TRBD1. Germline V gene lookup returns CDR1 ENHRY and CDR2 SYGVKD. This CDR3 is built from 14 residues. Trimming took 4 bases from V and 8 from J; bases not matched to a gene: 7. Here the CDR3 reads CAISVGQGGDEQFF. In nucleotides, the CDR3 is TGTGCCATCAGTGTCGGACAGGGAGGCGATGAGCAGTTCTTC.

Regarding this clone: Other nucleotide sequences in the sample specify the same CDR3. The chain couples TRBV7-2 to TRBJ2-2; D is undetermined. With 5 bases removed from V and 5 bases from J, the gap between germline ends came to 3 bases. The germline gives CDR1 SGHTA, CDR2 FQGNSA. This CDR3 is 11 amino acids long. The DNA for the CDR3 is TGTGCCAGCAGCCATACCGGGGAGCTGTTTTTT. Encoded protein: CASSHTGELFF.

This sequence joins TRBV29-1 and TRBJ2-5; 8 bases are a match to TRBD1. Germline CDR1 SQVTM, CDR2 ANQGSEA. V lost 0 bases and J lost 5; bases outside the gene matches: 8. The CDR3 runs to 15 residues. The CDR3 here is CSVEDRAGGTETQYF. Written as DNA, the CDR3 is TGCAGCGTTGAAGATCGGGCAGGGGGCACGGAGACCCAGTACTTC.

The V call is TRBV5-1, the J call TRBJ2-2; 8 positions agree with TRBD2. CDR3 length equals 18 residues. Germline CDR1 SGHRS, CDR2 YFSETQ. With 4 bases clipped from V and 1 base from J, the junction kept 12 bases outside the gene matches. CDR3 DNA: TGCGCCAGCAGCGGGTCGACCGGGACTAGTATGAACACCGGGGAGCTGTTTTTT. It codes for CASSGSTGTSMNTGELFF.

This clone has only a few counts. CDR3 sequence (DNA): TGTGCCAGCAGCGTAGAGGCCACGGGACAGGGTACGGGTGGCTACACCTTC. Its translation: CASSVEATGQGTGGYTF. This chain links TRBV9 with TRBJ1-2; TRBD1 matches at 9 bases. The CDR3 length is 17 residues. V was clipped by 0 bases and J by 7 bases; unmatched bases: 13. Germline V gene sequence: CDR1 SGDLS, CDR2 YYNGEE. Supplemented by reference TRBV9 and TRBJ1-2, the full variable domain reads DSGVTQTPKHLITATGQRVTLRCSPRSGDLSVYWYQQSLDQGLQFLIQYYNGEERAKGNILERFSAQQFPDLHSELNLSSLELGDSALYFCASSVEATGQGTGGYTFGSGTRLTVV.

This chain connects TRBV5-4 to TRBJ2-6; D might be TRBD1 (5 bases). The CDR3 covers 14 residues. Germline assignment: CDR1 SGHNT and CDR2 YYREEE (reference sequence). The V end was cut by 5 bases, the J end by 0 bases, with 6 bases between. The CDR3 DNA reads TGTGCCAGCAGTGGACACTCTGGGGCCAACGTCCTGACTTTC. It translates to CASSGHSGANVLTF.

The V call is TRBV19, the J call TRBJ1-2; TRBD1 matches at 8 bases. This CDR3 is 17 amino acids long. Trimming removed 4 bases from V and 6 bases from J; junction bases left unmatched: 16. CDR1 is LNHDA, CDR2 SQIVND, per germline (reference sequence). Here the CDR3 DNA reads TGTGCCAGTAGTACTACCCCCCCTGGACAGGGCGGCGATGGCTACACCTTC. This codes for CASSTTPPGQGGDGYTF.

The rearrangement joins TRBV6-6 to TRBJ2-7; D is possibly TRBD1 (6 bases). Trimming left V 6 bases short and J 0 bases short, with 15 bases between. This CDR3 has 15 residues. Germline V gene sequence: CDR1 MNHNY, CDR2 SVGAGI (reference sequence). The CDR3 DNA is TGTGCCAGCAGCGAAGGGCTGGGGGCCTCCTACGAGCAGTACTTC. Translation gives CASSEGLGASYEQYF.